The 23 T cell receptor beta chains presented below share a single source sample, sequenced in a study of blood T cells in healthy people across ages. For the second PCR, which ran for 7 to 11 cycles, a sample-barcoded 5' primer and a J-beta primer mix were used. TCRdb recomputed calls from the 5' RACE reads with MiXCR, one row per CDR3 protein. The table includes roughly 1,700,000 distinct CDR3 sequences, 28% detected once. Sequencing was carried out using blood. These receptors were obtained from a woman younger than 45 in good health.

The chain links TRBV5-1 to TRBJ2-4; D is unclear. The CDR3 contains 14 residues. CDR1 and CDR2 (germline): SGHRS, YFSETQ. V was pared by 0 bases and J by 3 bases, with 7 bases between. The CDR3 nucleotides read TGCGCCAGCAGCTTGGGAGTTGGCAAAAACATTCAGTACTTC. Amino acids: CASSLGVGKNIQYF.

The rearrangement uses TRBV20-1 and TRBJ2-3; D ambiguous. The CDR3 is made up of 15 amino acids. Trimming stripped 5 bases from V and 0 bases from J, with 15 bases between. Germline V gives CDR1 DFQATT, CDR2 SNEGSKA (reference sequence). The DNA of the CDR3 is TGCAGTGCTCCTGGGCCACTACGGAGCACAGATACGCAGTATTTT. Translating it yields CSAPGPLRSTDTQYF.

The chain combines TRBV11-2 with TRBJ2-1; D possibly corresponds to TRBD1 (7 bases). V was trimmed by 4 bases and J by 6 bases, leaving 16 bases between them. Germline loops: CDR1 SGHAT, CDR2 FQNNGV. The CDR3 sequence is 15 residues long. CDR3 DNA: TGTGCCAGCAGCTGGAGGGACAGAGGGGTCAATGAGCAGTTCTTC. This gives the protein CASSWRDRGVNEQFF.

The rearrangement joins TRBV4-1 to TRBJ2-1; 7 nucleotides line up with TRBD2. This CDR3 has 16 residues. Germline CDR1 reads MGHRA; CDR2 reads YSYEKL. Germline trimming cut 0 bases from V and 5 bases from J; bases unmatched to any gene: 7. The CDR3 bases are TGCGCCAGCAGCCAAGATTTCCGGGAGGCCCACAATGAGCAGTTCTTC. Its translation is CASSQDFREAHNEQFF.

The chain combines TRBV5-1 with TRBJ1-5, with 10 bases that match TRBD1. V shed 4 bases, J shed 9 bases, and the junction held 10 bases outside the gene matches. Looked up from germline, CDR1 is SGHRS and CDR2 is YFSETQ. CDR3 length: 15 residues. CDR3 sequence: CASSPGTGAAGPQHF. CDR3 in DNA: TGCGCCAGCAGCCCCGGGACAGGGGCGGCGGGGCCCCAGCATTTT.

There are many counts of this clonotype. The chain uses TRBV12-3 or TRBV12-4 and TRBJ2-5; possibly TRBD2 for D (5 bases). This CDR3 contains 14 residues. V dropped 3 bases and J dropped 6 bases, with 14 bases sitting between them. CDR3 sequence reads: CASSLPPTSQTQYF. The CDR3 bases are TGTGCCAGCAGTTTGCCCCCCACTAGTCAGACCCAGTACTTC.

J is TRBJ2-4 and V is TRBV29-1; 9 bases line up with TRBD2. The DNA end favors TRBJ2-7, so the J call may be wrong. CDR3 length equals 13 residues. Germline assignment: CDR1 SQVTM and CDR2 ANQGSEA. In DNA, the CDR3 is TGCAGCGTTTCTAGCGGGATTTACGACGAGCAGTACTTC. Its protein is CSVSSGIYDEQYF.

V gene TRBV20-1 combines with J gene TRBJ2-3; perhaps TRBD2 as D (6 bases). Germline CDR1 DFQATT, CDR2 SNEGSKA (reference sequence). V lost 6 bases and J 0 bases, leaving 13 bases between the germline ends. The CDR3 runs 14 residues. CDR3 region: CSAGGGASTDTQYF. The CDR3 DNA sequence: TGCAGTGCCGGCGGCGGGGCTAGCACAGATACGCAGTATTTT.

V gene TRBV5-6 combines with J gene TRBJ2-6; D gene unclear. The CDR3 runs to 15 residues. The V end was cut by 5 bases, the J end by 2 bases, with 11 bases between. CDR1 SGHDT and CDR2 YYEEEE come from the germline V gene. CDR3 nucleotide sequence: TGTGCCAGCAGTCCAGGATACGCTGGGGCCAACGTCCTGACTTTC. Its translation is CASSPGYAGANVLTF.

This chain connects TRBV6-5 to TRBJ1-1; a weak D match, TRBD1 (5 bases). V gave up 4 bases and J gave up 3 bases, with 15 bases separating them. CDR1 and CDR2 from the germline V gene are MNHEY and SVGAGI. The CDR3 is 15 amino acids. In DNA form, the CDR3 reads TGTGCCAGCAGTTCCGGGGCAGGGAGGGACACTGAAGCTTTCTTT. Protein: CASSSGAGRDTEAFF.

This clonotype was recorded at least ten times. The CDR3 here is CASSSEPSGSYEQYF. In DNA form, the CDR3 reads TGCGCCAGCAGCTCGGAGCCGTCGGGCTCCTACGAGCAGTACTTC. The genes are TRBV5-1 and TRBJ2-7; D unresolved. Germline V gene lookup returns CDR1 SGHRS and CDR2 YFSETQ. The germline V and J ends were trimmed by 3 bases and 0 bases, with 13 bases remaining between them. CDR3 size: 15 residues.

This clonotype turned up a few times. V is TRBV10-2 and J is TRBJ1-2; perhaps TRBD1 as D (5 bases). The CDR3 spans 17 residues. The V gene's germline CDR1 is WSHSY and CDR2 SAAADI. V was pared by 0 bases and J by 0 bases, with 14 bases between. CDR3 bases: TGCGCCAGCAGTGAGTCGGGGCAGGGTAGGGCTAACTATGGCTACACCTTC. Translation: CASSESGQGRANYGYTF.

In regard to this clonotype: A clone one base away is much larger, so this may be a read error. J is TRBJ2-7 and V is TRBV29-1; D is ambiguous. The CDR3 has 12 residues. Germline-derived CDR1 and CDR2 are SQVTM and ANQGSEA. The CDR3 DNA sequence: TGCAGCGTTGAAGATATGTCCTACGGGCAGTACTTC. It encodes CSVEDMSYGQYF.

About this clonotype: One end of the junction is discordant with germline, which a read error may explain. The CDR3 loop is CVSSTGQGAYEQYF. For the CDR3, the DNA is TGCGTCAGCAGCACGGGACAGGGGGCCTACGAGCAGTACTTC. V and J are TRBV5-1 and TRBJ2-7; TRBD1 matches at 11 bases. The CDR3 consists of 14 residues. CDR1 is SGHRS and CDR2 is YFSETQ in the germline V gene.

The table lists this clonotype with many counts. This chain links TRBV5-1 with TRBJ2-7, with TRBD1 matching over 9 bases. The CDR3 consists of 13 residues. Germline CDR1 and CDR2: SGHRS and YFSETQ. V lost 3 bases and J lost 8; bases outside the gene matches: 6. CDR3 nucleotide sequence: TGCGCCAGCAGCTGGGGACAGGGTTTACAGCAGTACTTC. Its translation is CASSWGQGLQQYF. The full variable domain, completed using reference TRBV5-1 and TRBJ2-7, is KAGVTQTPRYLIKTRGQQVTLSCSPISGHRSVSWYQQTPGQGLQFLFEYFSETQRNKGNFPGRFSGRQFSNSRSEMNVSTLELGDSALYLCASSWGQGLQQYFGPGTRLTVT.

Comments on this clonotype: At one end the junction does not follow the germline gene, possibly because of a read error. The rearrangement joins TRBV20-1 to TRBJ2-4; maybe TRBD1 (6 bases). Germline V gene data show CDR1 as DFQATT and CDR2 as SNEGSKA (reference sequence). The CDR3 has 13 amino acids. CDR3 nucleotide sequence: TGCAATGCTAGGGGGACAGCCAAAAACATTCAGTACTTC. Amino acids: CNARGTAKNIQYF.

The count of this clonotype is one. The rearrangement links TRBV7-9 to TRBJ2-1; no clear D. Germline V lookup: CDR1 SEHNR, CDR2 FQNEAQ (reference sequence). This CDR3 has 15 amino acids. The V gene lost 1 base and the J gene lost 0 bases, with 7 bases spanning the gap. CDR3 loop: CASSLGAISYNEQFF. DNA of the CDR3: TGTGCCAGCAGCTTAGGAGCGATCTCCTACAATGAGCAGTTCTTC. The entire variable domain, with the rest obtained from reference TRBV7-9 and TRBJ2-1, is as follows: DTGVSQNPRHKITKRGQNVTFRCDPISEHNRLYWYRQTLGQGPEFLTYFQNEAQLEKSRLLSDRFSAERPKGSFSTLEIQRTEQGDSAMYLCASSLGAISYNEQFFGPGTRLTVL.

This clonotype has just a few counts. The genes are TRBV6-5 and TRBJ2-1; no clear D. The J call may be wrong; the DNA end is better matched by TRBJ2-7. Per the germline V gene, CDR1 is MNHEY and CDR2 is SVGAGI. This CDR3 is built from 15 residues. The CDR3 loop reads CASSYSRASYNEQYF. CDR3 nucleotides: TGTGCCAGCAGTTACTCAAGGGCCTCCTACAATGAGCAGTACTTC.

The chain is built from TRBV7-9 and TRBJ1-2; D is perhaps TRBD1 (5 bases). This CDR3 contains 16 residues. Germline-derived CDR1 and CDR2 are SEHNR and FQNEAQ (reference sequence). The germline V and J ends were trimmed by 4 bases and 5 bases, with 20 bases remaining between them. The CDR3 DNA follows: TGTGCCAGCAGCTCCCAAAACAGGACACCCTCGTATGGCTACACCTTC. It specifies CASSSQNRTPSYGYTF. The variable domain in full, completed from reference TRBV7-9 and TRBJ1-2, reads DTGVSQNPRHKITKRGQNVTFRCDPISEHNRLYWYRQTLGQGPEFLTYFQNEAQLEKSRLLSDRFSAERPKGSFSTLEIQRTEQGDSAMYLCASSSQNRTPSYGYTFGSGTRLTVV.

This clonotype was seen a few times. A much more abundant neighbour one base away suggests this may be a read error. As the CDR3 is not closed by the conserved phenylalanine or tryptophan, this likely results from a read error. The CDR3 region has the DNA TGCAGTGCTAGAGTACCCGGCGGTCTCACTGAAGCTTTCGTT. This sequence encodes CSARVPGGLTEAFV. The chain joins TRBV20-1 to TRBJ1-1; D is undetermined. CDR3 length equals 14 residues. Per the germline V gene, CDR1 is DFQATT and CDR2 is SNEGSKA (reference sequence). The V and J ends lost 1 base and 4 bases respectively, with 13 bases between them.

The table lists this clonotype with a few counts. The chain is built from TRBV24-1 and TRBJ2-5, with 7 bases lining up with TRBD1. V trimming: 7 bases; J trimming: 2 bases; junction bases outside the gene matches: 3. The CDR3 spans 13 residues. The germline V gene encodes CDR1 KGHDR and CDR2 SFDVKD. DNA of the CDR3: TGTGCCACCAGGGGGACAGCTCAAGAGACCCAGTACTTC. Translation gives CATRGTAQETQYF.

The chain employs TRBV5-1 and TRBJ2-7; TRBD1 aligns across 9 bases. Germline V lookup: CDR1 SGHRS, CDR2 YFSETQ. V was pared by 5 bases and J by 5 bases, with 17 bases of the junction left unmatched. This CDR3 has 17 residues. This CDR3 is CASRKTAPGQGSHEQYF. CDR3 nucleotides: TGCGCCAGCAGGAAAACAGCCCCGGGACAGGGTAGCCACGAGCAGTACTTC.

This clonotype was seen at least ten times. This chain links TRBV2 with TRBJ2-1; 7 bases map to TRBD2. This CDR3 has 15 residues. Germline CDR1 is SNHLY and CDR2 is FYNNEI. V shed 2 bases and J 8 bases; nucleotides not matched to a gene: 9. This CDR3 is CASSELAGDGDEQFF. As DNA, the CDR3 is TGTGCCAGCAGTGAACTGGCGGGAGACGGCGATGAGCAGTTCTTC.